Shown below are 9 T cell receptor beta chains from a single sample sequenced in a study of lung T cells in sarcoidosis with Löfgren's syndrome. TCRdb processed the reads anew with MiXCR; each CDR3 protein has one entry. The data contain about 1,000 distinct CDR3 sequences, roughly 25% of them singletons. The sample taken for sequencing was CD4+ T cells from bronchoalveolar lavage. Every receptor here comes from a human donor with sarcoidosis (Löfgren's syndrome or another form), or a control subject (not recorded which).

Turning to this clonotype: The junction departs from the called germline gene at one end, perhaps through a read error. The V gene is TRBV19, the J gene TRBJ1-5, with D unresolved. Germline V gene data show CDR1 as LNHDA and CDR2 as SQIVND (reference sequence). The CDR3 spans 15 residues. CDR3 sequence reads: CASSSGRQSNQPQHF. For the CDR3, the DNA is TGTGCCAGTAGCTCTGGGAGACAAAGCAACCAGCCCCAGCATTTT.

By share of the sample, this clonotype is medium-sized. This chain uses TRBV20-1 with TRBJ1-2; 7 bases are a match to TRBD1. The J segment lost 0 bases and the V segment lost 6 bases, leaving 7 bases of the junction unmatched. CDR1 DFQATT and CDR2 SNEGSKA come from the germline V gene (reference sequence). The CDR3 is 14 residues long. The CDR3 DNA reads TGCAGTGCCCAGGGGGAGGATCCTAACTATGGCTACACCTTC. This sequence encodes CSAQGEDPNYGYTF.

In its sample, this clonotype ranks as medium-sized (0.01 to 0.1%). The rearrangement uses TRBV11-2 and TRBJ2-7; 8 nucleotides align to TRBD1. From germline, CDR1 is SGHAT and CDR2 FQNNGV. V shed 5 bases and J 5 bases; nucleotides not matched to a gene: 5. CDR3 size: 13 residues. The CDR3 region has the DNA TGTGCCAGCAGCCCAGGGGGCAGCAACGAGCAGTACTTC. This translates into CASSPGGSNEQYF.

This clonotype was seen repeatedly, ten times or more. This CDR3 is CANTGNTEAFF. The CDR3 nucleotides read TGTGCCAATACAGGGAACACTGAAGCTTTCTTT. The chain links TRBV30 to TRBJ1-1, with a weak D call TRBD1 (5 bases). V was trimmed by 8 bases and J by 1 base, leaving 8 bases between them. This CDR3 is built from 11 residues. In germline, CDR1 is GTSNPN, CDR2 SVGIG (reference sequence).

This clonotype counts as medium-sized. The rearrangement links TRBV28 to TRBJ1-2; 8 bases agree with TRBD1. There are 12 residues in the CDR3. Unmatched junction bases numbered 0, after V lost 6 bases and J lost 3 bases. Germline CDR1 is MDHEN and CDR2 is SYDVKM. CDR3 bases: TGTGCCAGCAGACAGGGGGACTATGGCTACACCTTC. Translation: CASRQGDYGYTF.

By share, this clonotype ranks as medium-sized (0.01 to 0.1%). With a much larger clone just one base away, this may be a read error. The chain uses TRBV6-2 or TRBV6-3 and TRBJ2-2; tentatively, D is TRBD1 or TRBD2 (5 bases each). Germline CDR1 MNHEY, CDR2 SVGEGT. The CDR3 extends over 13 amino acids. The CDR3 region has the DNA TGTGCCAGCAGACCGACAGCCACCGGGGAGCCGTTTTTT. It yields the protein CASRPTATGEPFF.

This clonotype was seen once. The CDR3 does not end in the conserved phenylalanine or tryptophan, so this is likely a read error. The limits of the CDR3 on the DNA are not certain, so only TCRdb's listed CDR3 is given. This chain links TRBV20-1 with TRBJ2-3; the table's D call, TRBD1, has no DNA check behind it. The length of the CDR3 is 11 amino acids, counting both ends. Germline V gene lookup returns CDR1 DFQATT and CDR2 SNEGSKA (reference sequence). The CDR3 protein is CSASRSNGRFL.

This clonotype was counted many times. Here the CDR3 reads CAWSGPGDGQPQHF. DNA for the CDR3: TGTGCCTGGAGTGGTCCGGGGGACGGTCAGCCCCAGCATTTT. The rearrangement uses TRBV30 and TRBJ1-5; a weak D match, TRBD1 (5 bases). V gave up 1 base and J gave up 6 bases, with 13 bases separating them. In germline, CDR1 is GTSNPN, CDR2 SVGIG (reference sequence). The CDR3 consists of 14 residues.

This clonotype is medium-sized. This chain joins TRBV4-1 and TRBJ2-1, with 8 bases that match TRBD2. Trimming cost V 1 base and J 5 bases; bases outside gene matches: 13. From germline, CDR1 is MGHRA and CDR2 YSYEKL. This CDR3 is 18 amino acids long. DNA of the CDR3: TGCGCCAGCAGCCAAGGGGGAAGCGGGGGCCTCGGGAACAATGAGCAGTTCTTC. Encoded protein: CASSQGGSGGLGNNEQFF.